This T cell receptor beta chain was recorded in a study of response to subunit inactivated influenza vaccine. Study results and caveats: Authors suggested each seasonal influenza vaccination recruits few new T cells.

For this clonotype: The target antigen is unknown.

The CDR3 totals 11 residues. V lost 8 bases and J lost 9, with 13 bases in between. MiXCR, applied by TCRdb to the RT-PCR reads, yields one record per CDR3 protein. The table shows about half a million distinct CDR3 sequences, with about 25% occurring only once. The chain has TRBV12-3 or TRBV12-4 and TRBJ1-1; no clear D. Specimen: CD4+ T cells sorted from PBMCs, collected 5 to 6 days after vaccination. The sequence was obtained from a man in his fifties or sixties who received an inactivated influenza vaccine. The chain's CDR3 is CASGNGLKAFF. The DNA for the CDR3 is TGTGCCAGCGGAAACGGACTGAAAGCTTTCTTT.